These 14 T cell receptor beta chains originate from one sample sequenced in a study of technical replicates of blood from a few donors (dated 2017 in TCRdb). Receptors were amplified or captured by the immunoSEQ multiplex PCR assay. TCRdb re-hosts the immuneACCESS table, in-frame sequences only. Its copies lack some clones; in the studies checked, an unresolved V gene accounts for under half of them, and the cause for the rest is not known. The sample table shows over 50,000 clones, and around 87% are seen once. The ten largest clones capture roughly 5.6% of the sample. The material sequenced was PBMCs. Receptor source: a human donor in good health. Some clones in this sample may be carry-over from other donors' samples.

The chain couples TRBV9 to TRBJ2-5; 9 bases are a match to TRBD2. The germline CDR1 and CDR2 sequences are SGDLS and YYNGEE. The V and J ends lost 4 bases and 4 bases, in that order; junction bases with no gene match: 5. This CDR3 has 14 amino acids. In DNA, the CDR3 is TGTGCCAGCAGCACGACTAGCGGACGAGAGACCCAGTACTTC. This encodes CASSTTSGRETQYF.

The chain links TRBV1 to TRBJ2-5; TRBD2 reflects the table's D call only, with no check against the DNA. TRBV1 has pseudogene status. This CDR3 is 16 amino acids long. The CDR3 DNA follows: TGCACCAGCAGCCAAGAGGTTAGTTTGAATATAGAGACCCAGTACTTC. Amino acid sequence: CTSSQEVSLNIETQYF.

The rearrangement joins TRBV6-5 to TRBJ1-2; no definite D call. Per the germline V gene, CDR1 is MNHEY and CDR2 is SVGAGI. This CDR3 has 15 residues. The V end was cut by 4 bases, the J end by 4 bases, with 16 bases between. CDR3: CASSSTTGFGYGYTF. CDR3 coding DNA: TGTGCCAGCAGTTCCACCACGGGGTTCGGCTATGGCTACACCTTC.

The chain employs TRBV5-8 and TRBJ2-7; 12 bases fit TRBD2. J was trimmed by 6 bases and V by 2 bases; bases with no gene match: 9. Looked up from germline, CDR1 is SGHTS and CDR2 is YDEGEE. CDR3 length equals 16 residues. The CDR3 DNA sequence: TGTGCCAGCAGCTTCCCTAGCGGGAGGGCCTTTCTCGAGCAGTACTTC. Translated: CASSFPSGRAFLEQYF. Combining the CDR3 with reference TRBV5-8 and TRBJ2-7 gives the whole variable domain EAGVTQSPTHLIKTRGQQATLRCSPISGHTSVYWYQQALGLGLQFLLWYDEGEERNRGNFPPRFSGRQFPNYSSELNVNALELEDSALYLCASSFPSGRAFLEQYFGPGTRLTVT.

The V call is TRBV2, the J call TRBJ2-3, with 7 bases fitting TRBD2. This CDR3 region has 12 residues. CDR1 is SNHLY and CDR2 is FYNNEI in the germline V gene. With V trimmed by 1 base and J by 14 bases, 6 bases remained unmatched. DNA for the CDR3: TGTGCCAGCAGTGAAGTCTCGCCGGGGGGGTATTTT. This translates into CASSEVSPGGYF.

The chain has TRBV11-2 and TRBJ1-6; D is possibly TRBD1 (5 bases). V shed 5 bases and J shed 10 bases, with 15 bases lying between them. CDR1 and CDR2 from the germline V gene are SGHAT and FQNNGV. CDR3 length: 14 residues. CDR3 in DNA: TGTGCCAGCAGCAGGGACTTCGCAGGGTCACCCCTCCACTTT. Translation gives CASSRDFAGSPLHF.

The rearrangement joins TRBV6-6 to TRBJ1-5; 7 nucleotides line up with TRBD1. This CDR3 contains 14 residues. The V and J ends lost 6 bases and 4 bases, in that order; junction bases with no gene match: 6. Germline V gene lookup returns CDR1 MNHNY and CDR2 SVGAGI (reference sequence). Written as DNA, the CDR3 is TGTGCCAGCAGAGATCCGGGACAGAATCAGCCCCAGCATTTT. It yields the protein CASRDPGQNQPQHF.

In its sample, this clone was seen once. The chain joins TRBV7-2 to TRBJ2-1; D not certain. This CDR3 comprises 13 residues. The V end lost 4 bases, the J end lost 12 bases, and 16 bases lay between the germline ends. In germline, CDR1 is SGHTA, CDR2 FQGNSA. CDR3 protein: CASSSHPYPRQFF. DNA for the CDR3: TGTGCCAGCAGCTCCCACCCTTATCCCAGGCAGTTCTTC.

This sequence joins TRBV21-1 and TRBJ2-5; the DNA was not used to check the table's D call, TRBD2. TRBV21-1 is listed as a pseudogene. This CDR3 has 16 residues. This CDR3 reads CASSFTLAGGEETQYF. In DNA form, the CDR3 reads TGTGCCAGCAGCTTTACACTAGCGGGAGGTGAAGAGACCCAGTACTTC.

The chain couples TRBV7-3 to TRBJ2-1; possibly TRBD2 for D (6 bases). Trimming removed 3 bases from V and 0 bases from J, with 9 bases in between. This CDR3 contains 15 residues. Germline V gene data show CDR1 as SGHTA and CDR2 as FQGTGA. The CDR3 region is CASSFAGSSYNEQFF. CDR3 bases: TGTGCCAGCAGCTTCGCGGGAAGCTCCTACAATGAGCAGTTCTTC.

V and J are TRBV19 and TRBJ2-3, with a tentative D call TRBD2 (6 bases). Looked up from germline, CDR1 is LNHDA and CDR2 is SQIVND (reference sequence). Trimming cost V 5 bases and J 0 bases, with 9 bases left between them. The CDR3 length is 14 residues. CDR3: CASSPRDSTDTQYF. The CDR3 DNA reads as TGTGCCAGTAGTCCGCGGGACAGCACAGATACGCAGTATTTT.

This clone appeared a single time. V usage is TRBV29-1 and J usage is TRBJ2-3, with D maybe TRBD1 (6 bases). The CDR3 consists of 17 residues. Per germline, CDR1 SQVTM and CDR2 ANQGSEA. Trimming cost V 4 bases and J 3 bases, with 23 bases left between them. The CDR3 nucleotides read TGCAGCGTTGTTGGACAGAACAGCACGATGGTGACAGATACGCAGTATTTT. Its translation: CSVVGQNSTMVTDTQYF.

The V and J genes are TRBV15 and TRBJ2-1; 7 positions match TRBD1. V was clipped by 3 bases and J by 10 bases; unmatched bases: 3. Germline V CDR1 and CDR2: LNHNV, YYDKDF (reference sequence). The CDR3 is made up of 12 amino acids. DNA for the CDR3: TGTGCCACCAGCAGGAGGACAGGAGAGCAGTTCTTC. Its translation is CATSRRTGEQFF.

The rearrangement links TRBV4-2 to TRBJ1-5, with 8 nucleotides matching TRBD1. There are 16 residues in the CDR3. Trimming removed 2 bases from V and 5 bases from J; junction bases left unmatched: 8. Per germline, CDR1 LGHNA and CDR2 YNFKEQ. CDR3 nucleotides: TGTGCCAGCAGCCAAAAGCTCGACAGGGGTTATCAGCCCCAGCATTTT. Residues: CASSQKLDRGYQPQHF.